This entry features one T cell receptor (beta chain) sequence. Its antigen is as yet unknown. The method was immunoSEQ multiplex PCR; TCRdb's version includes in-frame clones alone and lacks a portion of them. The sample records about 120,000 clones, 89% being singletons. Trimming removed 6 bases from V and 10 bases from J; junction bases left unmatched: 12. CDR3 length: 15 residues. The germline gives CDR1 MNHNY, CDR2 SVGAGI (reference sequence). The sample is drawn from a study of cytomegalovirus exposure and HLA in healthy donors. Turning to the study itself: A subsequent analysis reported that the 120 or so validation repertoires were produced on the same platform that had also been used for the 666 first-cohort repertoires.

Whole-study findings and limits: Most TCR sequences proved rare, with some public TCRs found in many donors.

Material: PBMCs. The source of this sequence is a woman in her late teens or twenties in good health and CMV-seronegative. The chain uses TRBV6-6 and TRBJ2-1; 10 bases match TRBD1. The CDR3 loop is CASRPDRGGSSEQFF. The CDR3, as DNA: TGTGCCAGCAGACCGGACAGGGGGGGATCGTCGGAGCAGTTCTTC.